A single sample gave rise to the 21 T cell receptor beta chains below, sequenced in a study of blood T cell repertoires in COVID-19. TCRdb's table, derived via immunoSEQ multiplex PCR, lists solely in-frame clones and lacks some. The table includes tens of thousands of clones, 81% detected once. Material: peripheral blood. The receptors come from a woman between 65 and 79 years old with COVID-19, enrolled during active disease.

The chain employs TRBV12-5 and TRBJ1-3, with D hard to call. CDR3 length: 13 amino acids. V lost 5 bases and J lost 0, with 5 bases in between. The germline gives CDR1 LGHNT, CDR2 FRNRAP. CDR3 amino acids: CASGDISGNTIYF. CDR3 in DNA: TGTGCTAGTGGTGACATCTCTGGAAACACCATATATTTT. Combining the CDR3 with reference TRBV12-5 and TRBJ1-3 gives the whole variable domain DARVTQTPRHKVTEMGQEVTMRCQPILGHNTVFWYRQTMMQGLELLAYFRNRAPLDDSGMPKDRFSAEMPDATLATLKIQPSEPRDSAVYFCASGDISGNTIYFGEGSWLTVV.

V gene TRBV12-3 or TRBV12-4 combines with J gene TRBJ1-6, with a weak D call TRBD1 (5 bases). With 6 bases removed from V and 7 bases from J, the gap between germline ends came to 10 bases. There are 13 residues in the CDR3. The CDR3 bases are TGTGCCAGCAGCCGGGGGGAAAATTCACCCCTCCACTTT. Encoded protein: CASSRGENSPLHF.

For the CDR3, the DNA is TGTGCCAGCAGTGAAGGAGGAGGGAGACAGACCCAGTACTTC. It encodes CASSEGGGRQTQYF. The V gene is TRBV2, the J gene TRBJ2-5; D is perhaps TRBD2 (6 bases). Trimming removed 1 base from V and 6 bases from J, with 12 bases in between. The CDR3 has 14 residues. Germline V gene sequence: CDR1 SNHLY, CDR2 FYNNEI. Full variable domain (rest looked up from reference TRBV2 and TRBJ2-5): EPEVTQTPSHQVTQMGQEVILRCVPISNHLYFYWYRQILGQKVEFLVSFYNNEISEKSEIFDDQFSVERPDGSNFTLKIRSTKLEDSAMYFCASSEGGGRQTQYFGPGTRLLVL.

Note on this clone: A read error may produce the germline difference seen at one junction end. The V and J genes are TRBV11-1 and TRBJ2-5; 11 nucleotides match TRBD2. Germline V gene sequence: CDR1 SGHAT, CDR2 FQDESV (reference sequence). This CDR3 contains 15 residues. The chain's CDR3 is CASSLAGTSGETQYF. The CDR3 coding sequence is TGTGCCAGCAGCCTAGCCGGGACTAGCGGTGAGACCCAGTACTTC.

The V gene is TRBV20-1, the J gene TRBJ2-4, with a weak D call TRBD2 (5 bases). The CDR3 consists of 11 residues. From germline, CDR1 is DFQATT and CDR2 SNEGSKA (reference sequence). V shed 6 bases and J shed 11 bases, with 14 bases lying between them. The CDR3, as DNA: TGCAGTGCGTTGGCCGGGGTTCTTCAGTACTTC. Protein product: CSALAGVLQYF.

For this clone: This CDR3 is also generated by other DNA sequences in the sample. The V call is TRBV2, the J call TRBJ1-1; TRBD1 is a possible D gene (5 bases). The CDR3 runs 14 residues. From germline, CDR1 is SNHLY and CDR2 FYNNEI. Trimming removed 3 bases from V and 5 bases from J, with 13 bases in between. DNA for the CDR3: TGTGCCAGCAGTGATCCACGCCGGGGGACTGAAGCTTTCTTT. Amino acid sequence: CASSDPRRGTEAFF.

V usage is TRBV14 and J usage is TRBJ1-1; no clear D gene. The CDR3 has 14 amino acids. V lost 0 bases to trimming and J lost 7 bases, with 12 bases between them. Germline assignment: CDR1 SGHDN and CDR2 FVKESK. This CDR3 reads CASSQERSFSEAFF. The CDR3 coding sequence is TGTGCCAGCAGCCAAGAGAGGAGTTTTAGTGAAGCTTTCTTT.

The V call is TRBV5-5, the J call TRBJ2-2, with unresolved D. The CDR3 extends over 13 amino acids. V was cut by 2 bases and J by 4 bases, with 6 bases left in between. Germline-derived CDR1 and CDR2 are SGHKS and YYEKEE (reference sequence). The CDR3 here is CASSFVLTGELFF. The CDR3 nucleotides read TGTGCCAGCAGCTTCGTACTCACCGGGGAGCTGTTTTTT.

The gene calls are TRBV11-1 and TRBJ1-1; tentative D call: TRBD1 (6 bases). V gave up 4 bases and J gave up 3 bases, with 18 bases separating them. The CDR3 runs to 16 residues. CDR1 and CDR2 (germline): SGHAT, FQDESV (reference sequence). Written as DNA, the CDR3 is TGTGCCAGCAGCTCCCCGCAGGGGTCCAGGGACACTGAAGCTTTCTTT. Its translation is CASSSPQGSRDTEAFF.

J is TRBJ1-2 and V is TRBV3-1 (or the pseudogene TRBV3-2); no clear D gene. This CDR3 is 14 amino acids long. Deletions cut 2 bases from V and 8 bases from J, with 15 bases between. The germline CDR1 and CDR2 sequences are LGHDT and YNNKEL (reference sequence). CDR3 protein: CASSQPTGSGGYTF. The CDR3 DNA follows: TGTGCCAGCAGCCAACCTACGGGATCGGGAGGCTACACCTTC.

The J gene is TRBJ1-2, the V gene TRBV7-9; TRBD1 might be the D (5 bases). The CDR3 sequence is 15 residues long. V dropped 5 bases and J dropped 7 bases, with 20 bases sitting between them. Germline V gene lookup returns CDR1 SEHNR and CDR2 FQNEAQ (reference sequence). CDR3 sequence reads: CASSQGERGKIGYTF. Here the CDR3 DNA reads TGTGCCAGCAGCCAAGGGGAAAGGGGCAAGATTGGCTACACCTTC.

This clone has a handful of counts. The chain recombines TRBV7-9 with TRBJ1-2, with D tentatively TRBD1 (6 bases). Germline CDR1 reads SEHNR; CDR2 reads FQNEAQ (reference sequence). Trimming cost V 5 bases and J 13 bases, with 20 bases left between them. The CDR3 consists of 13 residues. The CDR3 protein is CASSHNRGHKITF. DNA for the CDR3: TGTGCCAGCAGCCATAATAGGGGACACAAGATCACCTTC.

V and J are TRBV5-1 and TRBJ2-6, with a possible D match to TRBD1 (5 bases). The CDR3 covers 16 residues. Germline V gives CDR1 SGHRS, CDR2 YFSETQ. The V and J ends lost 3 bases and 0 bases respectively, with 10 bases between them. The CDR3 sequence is CASSSRQSSGANVLTF. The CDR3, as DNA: TGCGCCAGCAGCTCGAGACAGAGCTCTGGGGCCAACGTCCTGACTTTC. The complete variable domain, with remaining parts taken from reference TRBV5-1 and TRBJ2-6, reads KAGVTQTPRYLIKTRGQQVTLSCSPISGHRSVSWYQQTPGQGLQFLFEYFSETQRNKGNFPGRFSGRQFSNSRSEMNVSTLELGDSALYLCASSSRQSSGANVLTFGAGSRLTVL.

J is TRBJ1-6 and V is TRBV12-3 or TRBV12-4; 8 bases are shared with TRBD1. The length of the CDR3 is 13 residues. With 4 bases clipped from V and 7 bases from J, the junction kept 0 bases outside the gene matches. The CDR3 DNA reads TGTGCCAGCAGTTGGGACAGGAATTCACCCCTCCACTTT. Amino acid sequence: CASSWDRNSPLHF.

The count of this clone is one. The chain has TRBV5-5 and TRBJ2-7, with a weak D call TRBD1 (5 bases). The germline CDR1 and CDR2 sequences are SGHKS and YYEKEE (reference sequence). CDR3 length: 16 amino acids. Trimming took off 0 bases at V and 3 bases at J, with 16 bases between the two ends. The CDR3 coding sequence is TGTGCCAGCAGCTTGGCGGCAGGGCCTACAAGCTACGAGCAGTACTTC. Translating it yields CASSLAAGPTSYEQYF.

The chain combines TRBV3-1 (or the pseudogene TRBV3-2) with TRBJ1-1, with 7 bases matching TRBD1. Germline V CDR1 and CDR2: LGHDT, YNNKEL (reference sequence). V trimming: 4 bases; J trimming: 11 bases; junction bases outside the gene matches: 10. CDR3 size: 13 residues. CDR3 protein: CASSLRQGGKAFF. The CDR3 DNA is TGTGCCAGCAGCCTAAGACAGGGTGGTAAGGCTTTCTTT.

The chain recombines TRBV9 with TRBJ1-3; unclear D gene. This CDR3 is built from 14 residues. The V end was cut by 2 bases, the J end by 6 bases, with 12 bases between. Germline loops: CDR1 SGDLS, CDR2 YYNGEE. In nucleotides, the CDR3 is TGTGCCAGCAGCGTCTCAGGCTTCCAAAACACCATATATTTT. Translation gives CASSVSGFQNTIYF.

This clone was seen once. DNA of the CDR3: TGCGCCAGCAGCTATACACAGGTTACCGGGGAGCTGTTTTTT. Its translation: CASSYTQVTGELFF. This chain connects TRBV5-1 to TRBJ2-2; maybe TRBD1 (5 bases). The CDR3 spans 14 residues. V was cut by 3 bases and J by 5 bases, with 11 bases left in between. Germline CDR1 is SGHRS and CDR2 is YFSETQ. The full variable domain, in which reference TRBV5-1 and TRBJ2-2 provide the parts outside the CDR3, is KAGVTQTPRYLIKTRGQQVTLSCSPISGHRSVSWYQQTPGQGLQFLFEYFSETQRNKGNFPGRFSGRQFSNSRSEMNVSTLELGDSALYLCASSYTQVTGELFFGEGSRLTVL.

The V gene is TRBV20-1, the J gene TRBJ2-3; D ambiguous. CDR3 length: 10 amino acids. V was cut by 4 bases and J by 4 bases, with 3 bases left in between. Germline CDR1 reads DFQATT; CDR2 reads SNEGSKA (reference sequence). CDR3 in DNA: TGCAGTGCTACAGCAGATACGCAGTATTTT. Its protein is CSATADTQYF.

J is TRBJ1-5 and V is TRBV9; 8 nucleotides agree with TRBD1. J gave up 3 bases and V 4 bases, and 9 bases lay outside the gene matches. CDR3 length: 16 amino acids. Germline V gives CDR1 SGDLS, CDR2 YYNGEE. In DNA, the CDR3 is TGTGCCAGCAGCTTTAGGACAGGGAAAGACAATCAGCCCCAGCATTTT. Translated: CASSFRTGKDNQPQHF.

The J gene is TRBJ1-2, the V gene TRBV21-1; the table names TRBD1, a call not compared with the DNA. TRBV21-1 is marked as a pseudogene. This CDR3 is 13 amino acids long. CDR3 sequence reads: CASSKGRGHGYTF. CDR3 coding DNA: TGTGCCAGCAGCAAAGGCAGGGGGCATGGCTACACCTTC.